These T cell receptor beta chains were read from a single sample in a study of blood T cell repertoires in COVID-19. The repertoire was sequenced with immunoSEQ multiplex PCR; TCRdb's copy has only in-frame clones and lacks some. The data show about 200,000 clones, roughly 85% seen once. What was sequenced was peripheral blood. The receptor set was obtained from a woman between 65 and 79 years old with COVID-19, enrolled during active disease. CDR3s include the opening cysteine and the closing phenylalanine or tryptophan. A D gene is named only where the DNA matches it firmly. Not every row has a clone size; where given, it reads once, few, many or a size class.

d_call,cdr3_length,j_call,clone_size,v_call,cdr3_nt,cdr3_aa
TRBD1,15,TRBJ2-1,-,TRBV29-1,TGCAGCGGGGGGACAGGGGGTCCCTCCTACAATGAGCAGTTCTTC,CSGGTGGPSYNEQFF
-,16,TRBJ1-1,-,TRBV4-1,TGCGCCAGCAGAACCAGCCCGGGACACGAGAACACTGAAGCTTTCTTT,CASRTSPGHENTEAFF
-,14,TRBJ1-2,-,TRBV7-9,TGTGCCAGCAGCCAGGATCGGGGGTATCCTGGCTACACCTTC,CASSQDRGYPGYTF
TRBD1,14,TRBJ1-1,-,TRBV6-6,TGTGCCAGCACCCAGGGGGCGAGTATCACTGAAGCTTTCTTT,CASTQGASITEAFF
TRBD1,14,TRBJ1-5,once,TRBV7-2,TGTGCCAGCAGGGGTCAGGGGGGCAATCAGCCCCAGCATTTT,CASRGQGGNQPQHF
-,15,TRBJ1-1,-,TRBV11-1,TGTGCCAGCAGCTTAGAGGGACACCCGAACACTGAAGCTTTCTTT,CASSLEGHPNTEAFF
TRBD2,14,TRBJ2-5,-,TRBV5-4,TGTGCCAGCAAGGACGGCGGGGGGGTGAAGACCCAGTACTTC,CASKDGGGVKTQYF
TRBD2,14,TRBJ2-7,-,TRBV5-1,TGCGCCAGCAGCTCTTCGACTAGCATCTACGAGCAGTACTTC,CASSSSTSIYEQYF
TRBD2,16,TRBJ2-2,-,TRBV11-3,TGTGCCAGCAGCTTGGTAGCGGGGGGGCTACCCGGGGAGCTGTTTTTT,CASSLVAGGLPGELFF
TRBD2,17,TRBJ2-3,-,TRBV4-1,TGCGCCAGCAGCCAAGTCTTAGCGGGAGGGCCACTAGATACGCAGTATTTT,CASSQVLAGGPLDTQYF
-,15,TRBJ2-2,-,TRBV5-6,TGTGCCAGCAGCAGGGACTTCCAGAACACCGGGGAGCTGTTTTTT,CASSRDFQNTGELFF
TRBD1,14,TRBJ1-2,-,TRBV6-1,TGTGCCAGCAGTGAACAGGGGGCTGGCTATGGCTACACCTTC,CASSEQGAGYGYTF
TRBD1,15,TRBJ2-7,-,TRBV5-1,TGCGCCAGCAGCTTGGACAGGGGTACATCCTACGAGCAGTACTTC,CASSLDRGTSYEQYF
TRBD1,15,TRBJ1-2,-,TRBV5-4,TGTGCCAGCAGCCACCGACAGGGAAATAACTATGGCTACACCTTC,CASSHRQGNNYGYTF
TRBD1,18,TRBJ2-3,-,TRBV4-2,TGTGCCAGCAGCCAAGATCGGGGGACAGGGTATAGCCCAGATACGCAGTATTTT,CASSQDRGTGYSPDTQYF
-,13,TRBJ1-1,-,TRBV14,TGTGCCAGCAGCCGAAACTTGAACACTGAAGCTTTCTTT,CASSRNLNTEAFF
TRBD1,13,TRBJ1-2,once,TRBV30,TGTGCCTGGAGTCGGGACAGGGTATATGGCTACACCTTC,CAWSRDRVYGYTF
-,13,TRBJ2-2,once,TRBV11-2,TGTGCCAGCAGCTCCCAGCGGGCCGGGGAGCTGTTTTTT,CASSSQRAGELFF
TRBD1,15,TRBJ1-2,few,TRBV29-1,TGCAGCGTTGAAGCCTTGGACAGGGGATTAAACGGCTACACCTTC,CSVEALDRGLNGYTF
-,13,TRBJ2-5,-,TRBV5-5,TGTGCCAGCAGATCTGGACAGCAAGAGACCCAGTACTTC,CASRSGQQETQYF
-,15,TRBJ1-2,-,TRBV13,TGTGCCAGCAGCGAGGGACTCCGGGGGGACTATGGCTACACCTTC,CASSEGLRGDYGYTF
-,16,TRBJ1-6,few,TRBV12-5,TGTGCTAGTGGTTTGGTACAGGGACACCAAAATTCACCCCTCCACTTT,CASGLVQGHQNSPLHF
TRBD1,14,TRBJ2-1,once,TRBV7-3,TGTGCCAGCAGCCCAGGGGCGGACAGGGTTGAGCAGTTCTTC,CASSPGADRVEQFF
TRBD1,15,TRBJ1-1,-,TRBV3-1/TRBV3-2,TGTGCCAGCAGCCCCAAAACAGGGGATGGCACTGAAGCTTTCTTT,CASSPKTGDGTEAFF
TRBD1,17,TRBJ2-1,-,TRBV7-8,TGTGCCAGCAGCCACCTCAGGGGGTCTAGCTCCTACAATGAGCAGTTCTTC,CASSHLRGSSSYNEQFF
-,13,TRBJ1-1,-,TRBV30,TGTGCCTGGTCGGAACAGGTGGTCAAGGAAGCTTTCTTT,CAWSEQVVKEAFF
-,12,TRBJ2-5,-,TRBV28,TGTGCCAGCAGCCTTACAACAGGGCCCGAGTACTTC,CASSLTTGPEYF
TRBD2,17,TRBJ2-5,-,TRBV5-4,TGTGCCAGCAGCTTGGGTGGACTAGCGGGAACTAGGGAGACCCAGTACTTC,CASSLGGLAGTRETQYF
-,13,TRBJ1-1,-,TRBV7-3,TGTGCCAGCAGCTACGGGAAGAACACTGAAGCTTTCTTT,CASSYGKNTEAFF
-,15,TRBJ2-5,-,TRBV7-3,TGTGCCAGCAGCCCTAGGGGTTGGGGCCAAGAGACCCAGTACTTC,CASSPRGWGQETQYF
-,17,TRBJ1-2,-,TRBV3-1/TRBV3-2,TGTGCCAGCAGCCAAGACTTAGGACAGACGATTATTTATGGCTACACCTTC,CASSQDLGQTIIYGYTF
TRBD2,15,TRBJ2-7,-,TRBV2,TGTGCCAGCAGGAGGACTAGCGGGAGCGGCTACGAGCAGTACTTC,CASRRTSGSGYEQYF
-,15,TRBJ2-7,-,TRBV7-8,TGTGCCAGCAGCTTAGGGACACGGCAGTTTTACGAGCAGTACTTC,CASSLGTRQFYEQYF
TRBD2,15,TRBJ2-1,-,TRBV5-4,TGTGCCAGCAGCTTGACTAGCGGCTCCTACAATGAGCAGTTCTTC,CASSLTSGSYNEQFF
-,17,TRBJ1-2,once,TRBV19,TGTGCCAGTAGCCAGAGGGGGAGGTCACCGGGGGGCTATGGCTACACCTTC,CASSQRGRSPGGYGYTF
TRBD1,15,TRBJ1-1,-,TRBV29-1,TGCAGCGTTCGGGGACAGGGGGTTGTGAACACTGAAGCTTTCTTT,CSVRGQGVVNTEAFF
TRBD1,17,TRBJ1-4,few,TRBV25-1,TGTGCCAGCTCGCCCGGGACAGGGGGCCACGGGGGAGAAAAACTGTTTTTT,CASSPGTGGHGGEKLFF
TRBD1,15,TRBJ1-1,-,TRBV7-3,TGTGCCAGCAGCCCAGCGGTCGACAGGGGCACTGAAGCTTTCTTT,CASSPAVDRGTEAFF
TRBD1,16,TRBJ1-1,-,TRBV5-6,TGTGCCAGCAGCCGAGGTTGGACAGGGCGGAACACTGAAGCTTTCTTT,CASSRGWTGRNTEAFF
TRBD1,13,TRBJ1-2,-,TRBV19,TGTGCCAGTAGGATAGGGACAGGGCATGGCTACACCTTC,CASRIGTGHGYTF
-,15,TRBJ2-7,-,TRBV6-6,TGTGCCAGCAGGGCAGACACGTTGGGGAGCTACGAGCAGTACTTC,CASRADTLGSYEQYF
TRBD2,12,TRBJ2-1,-,TRBV10-3,TGTGCCATCAGTGAGTCGGGACTAGAGCAGTTCTTC,CAISESGLEQFF
-,15,TRBJ1-5,-,TRBV5-8,TGTGCCAGCAGCCTCACACCCGAAGGCAATCAGCCCCAGCATTTT,CASSLTPEGNQPQHF
TRBD2,15,TRBJ2-3,-,TRBV7-3,TGTGCCAGCAGCTTCGGGACTAGCGGGGCCGATACGCAGTATTTT,CASSFGTSGADTQYF
TRBD1,13,TRBJ1-2,-,TRBV5-4,TGTGCCAGCAGCCCAGGGGGCAGTGGTGGCTACACCTTC,CASSPGGSGGYTF
TRBD1,17,TRBJ2-1,-,TRBV9,TGTGCCAGCAGACCGGACAGGGGAGCGAGCTCCTACAATGAGCAGTTCTTC,CASRPDRGASSYNEQFF
-,14,TRBJ1-6,-,TRBV7-9,TGTGCCAGCAGCTTCCGGGCTGCGTCGGGGGCCCTCCACTTT,CASSFRAASGALHF
TRBD2,14,TRBJ2-3,-,TRBV6-5,TGTGCCAGCGGCGGTGGGGGGGGTAGGGATACGCAGTATTTT,CASGGGGGRDTQYF
TRBD1,16,TRBJ1-5,once,TRBV24-1,TGTGCCACCAGTGACCGTGGACAGGGGGGAAATCAGCCCCAGCATTTT,CATSDRGQGGNQPQHF
TRBD1,15,TRBJ1-2,few,TRBV19,TGTGCCAGTAGTATAACGGGACAGGGGGCTCGGGGCTACACCTTC,CASSITGQGARGYTF
-,14,TRBJ1-5,few,TRBV4-1,TGCGCCAGCAGCCACGGACAGATCGGTCAGCCCCAGCATTTT,CASSHGQIGQPQHF
TRBD2,14,TRBJ2-5,-,TRBV7-2,TGTGCCAGCAGCTTAAGACGGGGGGAGGAGACCCAGTACTTC,CASSLRRGEETQYF
TRBD1,17,TRBJ1-5,few,TRBV5-6,TGTGCCAGCAGCTTATATGGGGAGGGGACAGGGCATCAGCCCCAGCATTTT,CASSLYGEGTGHQPQHF